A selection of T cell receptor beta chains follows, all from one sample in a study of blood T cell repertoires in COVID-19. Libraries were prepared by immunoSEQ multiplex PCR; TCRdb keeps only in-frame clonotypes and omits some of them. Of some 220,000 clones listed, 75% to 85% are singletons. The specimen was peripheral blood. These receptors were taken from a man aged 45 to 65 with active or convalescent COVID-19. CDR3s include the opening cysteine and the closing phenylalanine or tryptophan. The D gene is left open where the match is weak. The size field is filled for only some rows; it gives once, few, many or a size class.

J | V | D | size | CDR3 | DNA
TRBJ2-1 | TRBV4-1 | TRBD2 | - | CASSQTSGGYNEQFF | TGCGCCAGCAGCCAAACTAGCGGGGGGTACAATGAGCAGTTCTTC
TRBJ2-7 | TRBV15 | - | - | CATSRDREDEQYF | TGTGCCACCAGCAGAGATCGAGAAGACGAGCAGTACTTC
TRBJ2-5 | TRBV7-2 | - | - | CASSLDYKQTQYF | TGTGCCAGCAGCTTAGATTATAAGCAGACCCAGTACTTC
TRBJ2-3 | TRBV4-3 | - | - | CASSQDVLTDTQYF | TGCGCCAGCAGCCAAGACGTGTTAACAGATACGCAGTATTTT
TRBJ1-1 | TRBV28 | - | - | CASNKLQGRTEAFF | TGTGCCAGCAATAAGCTACAGGGTCGCACTGAAGCTTTCTTT
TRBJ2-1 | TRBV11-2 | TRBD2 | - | CASSLEGLAGGPIIF | TGTGCCAGCAGCCTGGAGGGACTAGCGGGGGGACCCATAATCTTC
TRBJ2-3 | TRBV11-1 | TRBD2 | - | CASSLGLAGSDTQYF | TGTGCCAGCAGCCTGGGGCTAGCGGGATCAGATACGCAGTATTTT
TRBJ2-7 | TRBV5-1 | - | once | CASSLHQATSYEQYF | TGCGCCAGCAGCTTGCACCAGGCCACTTCCTACGAGCAGTACTTC
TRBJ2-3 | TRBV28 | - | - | CASTLRNSRTDTQYF | TGTGCCAGCACCCTGAGGAACTCGAGAACAGATACGCAGTATTTT
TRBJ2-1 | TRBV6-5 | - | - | CASSYSSGLEQFF | TGTGCCAGCAGTTACTCGTCAGGGCTTGAGCAGTTCTTC
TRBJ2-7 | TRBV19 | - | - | CASSIDLRDRLEQYF | TGTGCCAGTAGTATAGATCTGCGGGACCGTCTCGAGCAGTACTTC
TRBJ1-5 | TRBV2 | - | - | CASDPGHPHQPQHF | TGTGCCAGCGACCCTGGACATCCTCATCAGCCCCAGCATTTT
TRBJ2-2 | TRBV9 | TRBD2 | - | CASSRLAGTGELFF | TGTGCCAGCAGCAGACTAGCGGGCACCGGGGAGCTGTTTTTT
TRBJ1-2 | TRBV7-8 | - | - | CASSYKEYSANYGYTF | TGTGCCAGCAGCTACAAGGAGTACTCAGCTAACTATGGCTACACCTTC
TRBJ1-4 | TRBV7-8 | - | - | CASSLGQGGEKLFF | TGTGCCAGCAGCTTAGGGCAGGGAGGGGAAAAACTGTTTTTT
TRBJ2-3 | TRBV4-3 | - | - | CASSQDQTGDSTDTQYF | TGCGCCAGCAGCCAAGATCAAACAGGAGATAGCACAGATACGCAGTATTTT
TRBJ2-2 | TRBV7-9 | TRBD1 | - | CASRSGTVNTGELFF | TGTGCCAGCAGGTCCGGGACAGTAAACACCGGGGAGCTGTTTTTT
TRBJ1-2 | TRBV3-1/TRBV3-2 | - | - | CASSQGLGYTF | TGTGCCAGCAGCCAGGGCCTGGGCTACACCTTC
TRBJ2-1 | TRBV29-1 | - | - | CSVSERPAYNEQFF | TGCAGCGTGAGCGAGCGGCCCGCCTACAATGAGCAGTTCTTC
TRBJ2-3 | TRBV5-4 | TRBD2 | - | CASSSGTSGGITDTQYF | TGTGCCAGCAGCTCCGGGACTAGCGGGGGGATCACAGATACGCAGTATTTT
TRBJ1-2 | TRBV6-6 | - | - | CASSSRQPPYGYTF | TGTGCCAGCAGTTCCAGACAGCCTCCTTATGGCTACACCTTC
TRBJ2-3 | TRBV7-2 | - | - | CASSPRKGGTDTQYF | TGTGCCAGCAGCCCACGAAAGGGGGGCACAGATACGCAGTATTTT
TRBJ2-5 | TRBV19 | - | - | CASSSDSAGETQYF | TGTGCCAGTAGTTCCGACAGCGCCGGAGAGACCCAGTACTTC
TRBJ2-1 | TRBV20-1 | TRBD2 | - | CSGGGNEQFF | TGTAGCGGGGGGGGCAATGAGCAGTTCTTC
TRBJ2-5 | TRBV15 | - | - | CATSRVTGNQETQYF | TGTGCCACCAGCAGAGTGACAGGAAATCAAGAGACCCAGTACTTC
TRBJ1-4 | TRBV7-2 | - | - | CASSSSPGLNEKLFF | TGTGCCAGCAGCTCCAGTCCAGGCCTCAATGAAAAACTGTTTTTT
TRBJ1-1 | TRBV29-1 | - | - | CTHSGEAFF | TGCACCCATTCAGGGGAAGCTTTCTTT
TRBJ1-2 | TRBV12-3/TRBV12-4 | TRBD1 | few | CASSVTGVYGYTF | TGTGCCAGCAGTGTCACAGGGGTCTACGGCTACACCTTC
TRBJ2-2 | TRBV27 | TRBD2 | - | CASRRTSGGNTGELFF | TGTGCCAGCAGACGTACTAGCGGGGGGAACACCGGGGAGCTGTTTTTT
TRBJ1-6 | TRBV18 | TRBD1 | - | CASSLGQGRNNSPLHF | TGTGCCAGCTCCCTAGGACAGGGGAGAAATAATTCACCCCTCCACTTT
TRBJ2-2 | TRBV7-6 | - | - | CASSLDYGELFF | TGTGCCAGCAGCTTAGATTACGGGGAGCTGTTTTTT
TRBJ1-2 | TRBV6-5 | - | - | CASRTTGYYGYTF | TGTGCCAGCAGGACGACAGGTTACTATGGCTACACCTTC
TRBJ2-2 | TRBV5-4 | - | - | CASSFSAGTNTGELFF | TGTGCCAGCAGCTTTTCGGCGGGCACGAACACCGGGGAGCTGTTTTTT
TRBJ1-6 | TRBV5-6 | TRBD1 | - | CASSQGQNNSPLHF | TGTGCCAGCAGCCAGGGACAGAATAATTCACCCCTCCACTTT
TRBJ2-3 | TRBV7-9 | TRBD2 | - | CASSLGAGGPDTQYF | TGTGCCAGCAGCTTGGGAGCGGGAGGGCCGGATACGCAGTATTTT
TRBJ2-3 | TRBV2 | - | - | CASTLEGPDTQYF | TGTGCCAGCACCTTGGAGGGACCAGATACGCAGTATTTT
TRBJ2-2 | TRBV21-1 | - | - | CASSSRLAGNTGELFF | TGTGCCAGCAGCTCCCGACTAGCGGGGAACACCGGGGAGCTGTTTTTT
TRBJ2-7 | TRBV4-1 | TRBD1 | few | CASSQGDRGWLEQYF | TGCGCCAGCAGCCAAGGGGACAGGGGTTGGCTCGAGCAGTACTTC
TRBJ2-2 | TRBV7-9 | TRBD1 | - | CASSPPWTGYTRGTGELFF | TGTGCCAGCAGCCCCCCCTGGACAGGCTACACCCGCGGCACCGGGGAGCTGTTTTTT
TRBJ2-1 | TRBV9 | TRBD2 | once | CASSGAGLAGVWEQFF | TGTGCCAGCAGCGGAGCGGGACTAGCGGGAGTATGGGAGCAGTTCTTC
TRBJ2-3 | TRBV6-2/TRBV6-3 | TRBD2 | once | CASSRTSGTTDTQYF | TGTGCCAGCAGTAGGACTAGCGGGACCACAGATACGCAGTATTTT
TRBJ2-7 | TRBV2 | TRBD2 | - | CASSLSGRSSYEQYF | TGTGCCAGCAGCCTAAGCGGGAGGAGCTCCTACGAGCAGTACTTC
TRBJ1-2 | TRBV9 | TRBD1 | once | CASSVDGRGQTNYGYTF | TGTGCCAGCAGCGTAGACGGGAGGGGACAGACTAACTATGGCTACACCTTC
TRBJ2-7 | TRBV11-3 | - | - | CASSRWEEQYF | TGTGCCAGCAGCCGATGGGAGGAGCAGTACTTC
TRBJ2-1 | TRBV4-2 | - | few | CASSQDRQGGMDEQFF | TGTGCCAGCAGCCAAGATAGGCAAGGGGGAATGGATGAGCAGTTCTTC
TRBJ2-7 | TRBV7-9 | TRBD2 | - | CASSLTGTISEQYF | TGTGCCAGCAGCCTCACCGGGACTATCAGCGAGCAGTACTTC
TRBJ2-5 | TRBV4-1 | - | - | CASSEDKMYQETQYF | TGCGCCAGCAGTGAGGACAAAATGTACCAAGAGACCCAGTACTTC
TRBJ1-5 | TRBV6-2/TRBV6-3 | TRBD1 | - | CASSYSGTGIGGPQHF | TGTGCCAGCAGTTACTCGGGGACAGGAATAGGGGGGCCCCAGCATTTT
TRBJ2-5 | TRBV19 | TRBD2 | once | CASSALSGRPLRETQYF | TGTGCCAGTAGTGCCCTTAGCGGGAGGCCCCTCCGGGAGACCCAGTACTTC
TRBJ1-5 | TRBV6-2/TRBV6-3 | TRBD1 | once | CASSTPKQGKGQPQHF | TGTGCCAGCAGTACTCCCAAACAGGGGAAAGGACAGCCCCAGCATTTT
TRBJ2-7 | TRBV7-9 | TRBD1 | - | CASSDGTAYEQYF | TGTGCCAGCAGCGACGGGACAGCCTACGAGCAGTACTTC
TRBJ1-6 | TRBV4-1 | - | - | CASSQVVDSPLHF | TGCGCCAGCAGCCAAGTGGTAGATTCACCCCTCCACTTT
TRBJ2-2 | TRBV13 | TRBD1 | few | CASSLGPQGARNTGELFF | TGTGCCAGCAGCTTAGGGCCTCAGGGGGCAAGGAACACCGGGGAGCTGTTTTTT
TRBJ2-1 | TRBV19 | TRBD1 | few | CASSVNQGQGANEQFF | TGTGCCAGTAGTGTCAATCAGGGACAGGGGGCAAATGAGCAGTTCTTC
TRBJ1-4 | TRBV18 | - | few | CASSPPSDEKLFF | TGTGCCAGCTCACCACCGAGCGACGAAAAACTGTTTTTT
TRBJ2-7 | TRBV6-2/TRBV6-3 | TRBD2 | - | CASSSGTSGYEQYF | TGTGCCAGCAGCTCCGGGACTAGCGGCTACGAGCAGTACTTC
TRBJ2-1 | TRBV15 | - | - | CATSRQIGGERGEQFF | TGTGCCACCAGCAGACAAATAGGGGGGGAGCGGGGTGAGCAGTTCTTC
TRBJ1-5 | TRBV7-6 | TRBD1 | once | CASSEGTGGNQPQHF | TGTGCCAGCAGTGAAGGGACAGGAGGCAATCAGCCCCAGCATTTT
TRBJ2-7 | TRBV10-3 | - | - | CAISGGTSVSYEQYF | TGTGCCATCAGTGGGGGGACAAGCGTATCCTACGAGCAGTACTTC
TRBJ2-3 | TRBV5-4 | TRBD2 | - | CASSFTTSGGTDTQYF | TGTGCCAGCAGCTTCACTACTAGCGGGGGCACAGATACGCAGTATTTT